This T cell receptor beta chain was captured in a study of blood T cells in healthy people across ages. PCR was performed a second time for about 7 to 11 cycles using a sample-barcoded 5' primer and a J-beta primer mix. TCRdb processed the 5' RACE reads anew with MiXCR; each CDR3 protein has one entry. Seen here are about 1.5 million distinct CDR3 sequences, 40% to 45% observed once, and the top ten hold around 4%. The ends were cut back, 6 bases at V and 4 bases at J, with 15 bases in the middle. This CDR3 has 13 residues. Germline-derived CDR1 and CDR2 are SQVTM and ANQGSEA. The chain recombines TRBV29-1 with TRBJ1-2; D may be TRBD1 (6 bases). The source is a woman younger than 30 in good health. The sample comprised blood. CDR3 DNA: TGCAGCGTGCGTGCGGGGGGCATCTATGGCTACACCTTC. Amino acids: CSVRAGGIYGYTF.